This T cell receptor (beta chain) was profiled in a study of blood T cell repertoires in COVID-19. Only in-frame clones appear in the TCRdb table, and some are missing; sequencing was by immunoSEQ multiplex PCR. This table has 150,000 or so clones, 85% to 90% appearing once. This CDR3 region has 15 residues. V was trimmed by 6 bases and J by 0 bases, leaving 10 bases between them. Germline CDR1 is KGHDR and CDR2 is SFDVKD. The chain couples TRBV24-1 to TRBJ2-2; no definite D call. The TCR originated in a man aged 45-65 years with active or convalescent COVID-19. The sequenced sample was peripheral blood. CDR3: CATSSPVANTGELFF. The CDR3 DNA reads as TGTGCCACCAGTTCTCCAGTCGCGAACACCGGGGAGCTGTTTTTT.